This T cell receptor beta chain was captured by sequencing in a study of blood T cell repertoires in COVID-19. The germline V and J ends were trimmed by 5 bases and 0 bases, with 7 bases remaining between them. Germline V gene lookup returns CDR1 LGHDT and CDR2 YNNKEL (reference sequence). This CDR3 is built from 13 residues. Cohort placement rested on clinical history that participants reported themselves. All recovered Cohort 3 donors got two negative PCRs, got clearance, or saw symptom resolution. Per the study methods: Reference gene primer amplification gave nucleated cell count estimates. The protocol was immunoSEQ multiplex PCR, while the TCRdb copy is restricted to in-frame clones and leaves out a portion. V, J and clone size derive from that table, while D and trimming were established from the DNA sequence. The sample includes roughly 250,000 clones, approximately 85% of them seen just once.

Sequencing used PBMCs or T cells enriched from blood (not recorded which). This clonotype was obtained from a woman aged 45 to 65 who had recovered from COVID-19. The chain couples TRBV3-1 (or the pseudogene TRBV3-2) to TRBJ1-1; D gene uncertain. CDR3 sequence reads: CASSAQLNTEAFF. For the CDR3, the DNA is TGTGCCAGCAGCGCACAGCTGAACACTGAAGCTTTCTTT.